The clone carrying this T cell receptor (beta chain) has just one count. The antigen remains unidentified. This table comes from immunoSEQ multiplex PCR, and its TCRdb copy is limited to in-frame clones, with some not included. In the table there are roughly 20,000 clones, about 80% of which are singletons. V was cut by 5 bases and J by 2 bases, with 7 bases left in between. The CDR3 totals 12 residues. Germline loops: CDR1 MGHDK, CDR2 SYGVNS. This sample is part of a study of PD-1 blockade in classical Hodgkin lymphoma. Overall study findings and caveats: Complete responders showed a baseline diversity that resembled the diversity of newly diagnosed patients.

Indicated time point: cycle 4 day 1 (C4D1), after less than seven weeks of nivolumab. No patient escaped relapse after autologous stem cell transplantation, and brentuximab vedotin exposure varied. Best responses were complete response, partial response or progressive disease. This clonotype originated in a human donor with classical Hodgkin lymphoma. Specimen: peripheral blood mononuclear cells (PBMCs), collected before the fourth cycle of nivolumab. This chain uses TRBV25-1 with TRBJ2-7, with a possible D match to TRBD1 (5 bases). The CDR3 region has the DNA TGTGCCAGCAGTCCGACAGCCTACGAGCAGTACTTC. This sequence encodes CASSPTAYEQYF.